The 21 T cell receptor beta chains below come from one sample, sequenced in a study of blood T cell repertoires in COVID-19. TCRdb keeps only in-frame clones here, not all; method: immunoSEQ multiplex PCR. The sample has some 200,000 clones; 87% are singletons. Sequenced input: peripheral blood. The origin of the receptors is a man aged 18 to 30 with active or convalescent COVID-19.

The V and J genes are TRBV5-4 and TRBJ1-2; 9 bases align to TRBD1. Germline V lookup: CDR1 SGHNT, CDR2 YYREEE (reference sequence). V shed 4 bases and J 6 bases; nucleotides not matched to a gene: 7. The CDR3 has 14 residues. CDR3 region: CASSLDRGSNGYTF. CDR3 nucleotides: TGTGCCAGCAGCCTGGACAGGGGAAGTAATGGCTACACCTTC.

The chain links TRBV29-1 to TRBJ2-5; maybe TRBD2 (6 bases). V lost 7 bases and J 4 bases, leaving 16 bases between the germline ends. Germline CDR1 SQVTM, CDR2 ANQGSEA. The CDR3 covers 13 residues. The DNA of the CDR3 is TGCAGCGCTACCCCGGGACTCCGAGAGACCCAGTACTTC. Translated, it gives CSATPGLRETQYF.

This chain connects TRBV29-1 to TRBJ2-1; TRBD2 is a possible D gene (5 bases). The CDR3 is 14 amino acids. The germline V gene has CDR1 SQVTM and CDR2 ANQGSEA. V was shortened by 6 bases and J by 3 bases, with 15 bases between the two germline ends. Here the CDR3 DNA reads TGCAGCGTCGTAGGTAGCGCGGGCTACAATGAGCAGTTCTTC. Encoded protein: CSVVGSAGYNEQFF.

The chain carries TRBV21-1 and TRBJ1-5; the table's D call, TRBD1, has no DNA check behind it. TRBV21-1 is marked as a pseudogene. The CDR3 length is 19 residues. In DNA, the CDR3 is TGTGCCAGCAGCAAATCACCGGACAGGGGAGATGAGGGGGGACGGCCCCAGCATTTT. The encoded protein is CASSKSPDRGDEGGRPQHF.

J is TRBJ2-2 and V is TRBV7-2; D remains unclear. Trimming cost V 1 base and J 3 bases, with 12 bases left between them. The length of the CDR3 is 16 residues. Germline values: CDR1 SGHTA, CDR2 FQGNSA. The CDR3 nucleotides read TGTGCCAGCAGCTTAGTAACGGGTTTGGACACCGGGGAGCTGTTTTTT. Encoded protein: CASSLVTGLDTGELFF.

This clone was counted once. The chain is built from TRBV19 and TRBJ2-7; D possibly corresponds to TRBD1 (7 bases). Germline loops: CDR1 LNHDA, CDR2 SQIVND (reference sequence). This CDR3 spans 14 amino acids. V was trimmed by 2 bases and J by 7 bases, leaving 15 bases between them. The CDR3 spells CASSIQGGAGEQYF. The CDR3 DNA reads TGTGCCAGTAGTATACAGGGGGGCGCTGGGGAGCAGTACTTC.

CDR3 coding DNA: TGCGCCAGCAGCTTTACCTCCGGGACTTCGGACTCCTACGAGCAGTACTTC. It encodes CASSFTSGTSDSYEQYF. The J gene is TRBJ2-7, the V gene TRBV5-1; possible D gene TRBD2, 6 bases. Trimming removed 2 bases from V and 0 bases from J, with 18 bases in between. The CDR3 has 17 residues. Germline V gene sequence: CDR1 SGHRS, CDR2 YFSETQ.

This clone was recorded only once. The chain links TRBV7-3 to TRBJ2-1, with TRBD1 matching 9 bases. The ends lost 2 bases at V and 6 bases at J; junction bases unmatched: 5. The CDR3 is 15 residues long. Germline CDR1 reads SGHTA; CDR2 reads FQGTGA. The chain's CDR3 is CASSLRGQGTNEQFF. CDR3 nucleotides: TGTGCCAGCAGCTTACGGGGACAGGGTACCAATGAGCAGTTCTTC.

The CDR3 coding sequence is TGTGCCAGCTCTAGGAGCTATGGCTACACCTTC. Encoded protein: CASSRSYGYTF. This chain connects TRBV5-6 to TRBJ1-2; D is undetermined. CDR1 SGHDT and CDR2 YYEEEE come from the germline V gene. The CDR3 sequence is 11 residues long. V lost 7 bases and J 4 bases, leaving 8 bases between the germline ends.

This sequence joins TRBV5-1 and TRBJ2-3, with TRBD1 as a possible D gene (5 bases). The length of the CDR3 is 17 residues. CDR1 and CDR2 from the germline V gene are SGHRS and YFSETQ. Trimming stripped 3 bases from V and 4 bases from J, with 21 bases between. The CDR3 bases are TGCGCCAGCAGCTCGAAACGGACAACAGAAGGCGCAGATACGCAGTATTTT. Its protein product is CASSSKRTTEGADTQYF.

V is TRBV2 and J is TRBJ1-1; TRBD1 is a possible D gene (6 bases). From germline, CDR1 is SNHLY and CDR2 FYNNEI. CDR3 length: 12 amino acids. Between the trimmed V and J ends, which lost 6 bases and 8 bases, there was a span of 13 bases. For the CDR3, the DNA is TGTGCCAGCAGGGAGGACAGTTCAGAAGCTTTCTTT. This encodes CASREDSSEAFF.

This chain links TRBV3-1 (or the pseudogene TRBV3-2) with TRBJ1-1; possibly TRBD1 for D (5 bases). CDR1 LGHDT and CDR2 YNNKEL come from the germline V gene (reference sequence). The CDR3 sequence is 13 residues long. Trimming shortened V by 2 bases and J by 11 bases, and 15 bases separated the two germline ends. This CDR3 reads CASSQFGGVAAFF. The CDR3 DNA follows: TGTGCCAGCAGCCAATTCGGAGGGGTTGCCGCTTTCTTT.

The chain is built from TRBV4-3 and TRBJ1-1; a possible D gene is TRBD1 (5 bases). The CDR3 spans 14 residues. Trimming shortened V by 2 bases and J by 2 bases, and 9 bases separated the two germline ends. Per germline, CDR1 LGHNA and CDR2 YSLEER. CDR3 region: CASSQNTGNTEAFF. The DNA for the CDR3 is TGCGCCAGCAGCCAAAACACAGGTAACACTGAAGCTTTCTTT.

V is TRBV30 and J is TRBJ1-1; D gene uncertain. Germline loops: CDR1 GTSNPN, CDR2 SVGIG (reference sequence). V was shortened by 0 bases and J by 8 bases, with 13 bases between the two germline ends. The CDR3 spans 13 residues. The CDR3 coding sequence is TGTGCCTGGAGTGTACTGGCCGCGGGCGAAGCTTTCTTT. Residues: CAWSVLAAGEAFF.

This chain links TRBV7-2 with TRBJ2-7; tentatively, D is TRBD2 (6 bases). Trimming took 3 bases from V and 4 from J, leaving 13 bases between them. The CDR3 loop spans 14 amino acids. Germline values: CDR1 SGHTA, CDR2 FQGNSA. For the CDR3, the DNA is TGTGCCAGCAGCTTGGTGTCAGGAGGGTACGAGCAGTACTTC. Its protein product is CASSLVSGGYEQYF.

The chain couples TRBV25-1 to TRBJ1-2, with D perhaps matching TRBD1 (5 bases). CDR3 length: 12 residues. The germline gives CDR1 MGHDK, CDR2 SYGVNS. Trimming shortened V by 1 base and J by 10 bases, and 10 bases separated the two germline ends. CDR3 protein: CASSELWGTYTF. As DNA, the CDR3 is TGTGCCAGCAGTGAATTGTGGGGCACCTACACCTTC.

V is TRBV27 and J is TRBJ1-2, with D hard to call. With 6 bases removed from V and 0 bases from J, the gap between germline ends came to 11 bases. Germline V gives CDR1 MNHEY, CDR2 SMNVEV (reference sequence). The CDR3 totals 14 residues. CDR3 sequence (DNA): TGTGCCAGCAGACAGTACGCGTCTAACTATGGCTACACCTTC. Its translation: CASRQYASNYGYTF.

The CDR3 DNA follows: TGTGCCAGCAGCCCCACCCGCTCCAGGAATTCACCCCTCCACTTT. Residues: CASSPTRSRNSPLHF. This chain uses TRBV7-9 with TRBJ1-6; D is unclear. Germline CDR1 and CDR2: SEHNR and FQNEAQ (reference sequence). This CDR3 is built from 15 residues. The germline V and J ends were trimmed by 5 bases and 7 bases, with 15 bases remaining between them.

This clone was recorded a few times. V usage is TRBV27 and J usage is TRBJ2-7; D might be TRBD2 (5 bases). Germline V CDR1 and CDR2: MNHEY, SMNVEV (reference sequence). Trimming took off 6 bases at V and 4 bases at J, with 31 bases between the two ends. The CDR3 is 19 residues long. CDR3 in DNA: TGTGCCAGCAGCCCCCTTAGAGGGCGCGGACTCTTGCGAAAATACGAGCAGTACTTC. It yields the protein CASSPLRGRGLLRKYEQYF.

J is TRBJ2-5 and V is TRBV2; 8 bases align to TRBD2. This CDR3 is built from 13 residues. From germline, CDR1 is SNHLY and CDR2 FYNNEI. The J segment lost 5 bases and the V segment lost 9 bases, leaving 8 bases of the junction unmatched. The DNA of the CDR3 is TGTGCCAGAGGGACTAGGGGGTCGGAGACCCAGTACTTC. Translation: CARGTRGSETQYF.

The chain uses TRBV4-2 and TRBJ1-2; tentative D call: TRBD1 (6 bases). CDR3 size: 15 residues. Per the germline V gene, CDR1 is LGHNA and CDR2 is YNFKEQ. Trimming stripped 0 bases from V and 7 bases from J, with 15 bases between. DNA for the CDR3: TGTGCCAGCAGCCAAGAGGACAGTTATTCGGGTGGCTACACCTTC. This sequence encodes CASSQEDSYSGGYTF.